This TCR beta chain was sequenced for a study of siplizumab effects on memory and regulatory T cells. General study findings and limits: Roughly 75-97% of proliferating clones (CD4+ or CD8+) could not be assigned a naive or memory phenotype.

Trimming cost V 4 bases and J 6 bases; bases outside gene matches: 11. Germline lookup yields CDR1 MDHEN and CDR2 SYDVKM. The CDR3 length is 16 residues. Note on this clone: The antigen remains undetermined.

Method: immunoSEQ multiplex PCR; TCRdb's copy keeps in-frame clones and lacks some. The data show about 100,000 clones, with about 91% seen just once and 0.15% held by the top ten. This sequence joins TRBV28 and TRBJ1-5; 8 nucleotides line up with TRBD1. This receptor was taken from a human donor in good health. Sequencing used CD4+ T cells sorted from blood. DNA for the CDR3: TGTGCCAGCAGTTATGCCAGGACAGGGTTCGGTCAGCCCCAGCATTTT. It specifies CASSYARTGFGQPQHF.